One TCR beta chain is described in this entry. Its cognate antigen has yet to be identified. The data originate from a study of cytomegalovirus exposure and HLA in healthy donors (TCRdb year 2017). Context from the whole study: According to an earlier analysis of 550 to 700 of the donors, about 179 million T cells yielded 100 million or so unique TCR beta sequences and approximately 300 Gb of sequence data. Along with the approximately 650-subject first cohort, a separate validation cohort of 120 different subjects was used. The study aimed to test whether cataloging public T cell receptors could reveal signatures of past pathogen exposure. A handful of DR-DQ haplotypes were handled as single units for association and clustering because linkage in the cohort was strong. An early release covering over 500 HLA-typed donors comprised 250 to 350 gigabases of sequencing data and tens of millions of unique TCR sequences. The study used immunosequencing to profile the T cell repertoires of under 700 subjects and linked those repertoires to cytomegalovirus serostatus. The number of donors typed differed by locus, with roughly 620-640 for A, B, C, DRB1 and DQB1, around 500 for DQA1, approximately 580 for DPA1, and some 450 for DPB1. In the later analysis, no new phenotypic data were used to find candidate immune exposures; instead, reliance was placed on TCR beta sequences and their occurrence across donors. An earlier analysis of about 600 of the donors used high-throughput TCR beta sequencing to judge whether each TCR beta V gene segment behaved as functional or pseudogenic. On average, around 240,000 unique TCR beta nucleotide sequences were sequenced per donor among some 420 genotyped donors of the cohort, with roughly 18% of those sequences being non-productive. Donor age, sex, ethnicity and CMV serostatus were collected together with the repertoire data. The study combined high-throughput TCR immunosequencing, statistical association of individual TCRs with disease status, and machine learning to predict cytomegalovirus infection status. Of the roughly 400 genotyped donors, approximately 83% fell in the genetic ancestry cluster associated with self-reported Caucasian donors. HLA typing included class I and class II loci at four-digit resolution. To study patterns of TCR occurrence, a later analysis re-analyzed previously published TCR beta repertoires from under 750 donors and added high-resolution HLA genotyping. All discovery cohort repertoires had been generated using a single sequencing platform. A later genetic analysis took genome-wide SNP genotypes for about 55% of the 666 donors and used that subset as a discovery cohort. Study-level results and caveats: A later analysis reported that several top co-occurrence clusters appeared linked to parvovirus B19, influenza, CMV and Epstein-Barr virus. Linkage disequilibrium might explain the correlated functional status among segregating V segments, but an unknown experimental factor could not be ruled out. A later genetic analysis associated a missense DCLRE1C variant with V-gene and J-gene trimming of TCR beta chains, and an independent cohort replicated the association. It was suggested by the authors that the approach could potentially be generalized to other disease states and immunological phenotypes. Because some donors lacked HLA typing at each locus, the association tests relied only on the typed subset. Presence/absence analyses assumed roughly uniform sequencing depth across donors, an assumption that may not hold. A later genetic analysis reported fewer N-insertions in productive TCRs among donors in an Asian-associated ancestry cluster than the roughly 700-donor mean. Because counts were too low, seventeen rarely observed V segments, including chromosome 9 orphons, were excluded from the earlier analysis of about 500 of the donors. In vitro tests confirmed that three of the cytomegalovirus-associated TCR beta chains recognize cytomegalovirus antigens. The study gave a list of some 150 TCR beta chains associated with cytomegalovirus. In a later analysis, most CMV-associated TCR beta chains were found to appear HLA-restricted, with HLA associations seemingly driven largely by CMV exposure. A cluster of highly shared sequence variants was judged likely to be a technical artifact of the sequencing pipeline. The classifier was reported to diagnose cytomegalovirus status with high specificity and sensitivity in both the original cohort and the validation cohort. A further reported finding was that TCR beta sequences accurately predicted the HLA-A and HLA-B alleles for most subjects in the first cohort. In a later analysis, more than 15,000 TCR beta sequences were associated with specific HLA alleles at a false discovery rate of 0.05. Broadly in line with IMGT annotations, most TCR beta V segments showed up in productive rearrangements about 87% or about 30% of the time in an earlier analysis of under 700 of the donors. A later analysis found that TCR association rates varied across HLA loci, with DRB1 alleles showing the most associated TCRs and HLA-C alleles the fewest. Most TCR sequences were observed very rarely across donors, whereas some public TCRs were present in many individuals. When HLA alleles, especially DR and DQ, strongly co-occurred, TCR associations were difficult to assign to individual alleles. A later analysis found that HLA-associated TCR beta chains were more clonally expanded and had lower generation probabilities than equally common non-associated chains. This cohort had only TCR beta chains sequenced, and the lack of alpha or paired-chain data limited which features could be detected. Immune exposure information for the cohort was limited to CMV serostatus.

In total, over 600 healthy bone marrow donors made up the cohort. All cohort members were sampled while nominally healthy, although unrecorded immune exposures were likely present. The donor tested CMV seronegative, placing the donor among the 352 seronegative members of the cohort. A peripheral blood sample was provided by each donor, and peripheral blood mononuclear cells were used for TCR beta sequencing. The Qiagen DNeasy Blood Extraction Kit was used to extract genomic DNA from the blood cell samples. Libraries came from the immunoSEQ multiplex PCR assay. For the multiplex PCR, a mixture combining 60 forward primers for TCR Vbeta segments and 13 reverse primers for TCR Jbeta segments was used. Amplification of the CDR3 region of rearranged TCR beta genes was performed with a multiplex PCR assay on genomic DNA. Amplified TCR beta libraries were sequenced as 87-base-pair reads on the Illumina HiSeq System. The paper's data handling went like this. A later analysis tallied 75 million to 85 million unique TCR beta chains across the 600 to 700 repertoires, and around 10 million of those chains were shared by two or more donors. A nearest-neighbor algorithm error-corrected the raw reads and collapsed the reads into unique sequences, merging closely related sequences to remove PCR and sequencing errors. V, D and J gene segments were assigned by aligning CDR3 sequences to IMGT reference sequences. Each retained sequence needed at least a six-nucleotide match to both a V gene segment and a J gene segment. A rearrangement was called productive if the CDR3 had no stop codons and remained in frame with V and J, and every other rearrangement was called non-productive. CDR3 was defined according to IMGT convention as the region running from the second conserved V-encoded cysteine to the conserved J-encoded phenylalanine. In an earlier analysis of more than 550 of the donors, sequences lacking an unambiguous match to a single V gene segment were excluded. In an earlier analysis of several hundred of the donors, V segments were called functional above 56.7% productive rearrangements and were called segregating when the between-donor standard deviation exceeded 5%. A statistical classification framework was built for diagnosing cytomegalovirus status from the catalog of TCR beta chain sequences. In a later analysis, V and J genes were assigned by comparing TCR nucleotide sequences against IMGT/GENE-DB human TR gene sequences. Using the TCRdist pipeline, a later analysis assigned CDR3 sequences along with most-parsimonious VDJ recombination scenarios. In a later analysis, each TCR beta chain was defined by its CDR3 amino acid sequence together with its V-gene family, and reads without a unique V-gene family were excluded. In a later analysis, a few hundred highly shared, low-generation-probability nucleotide sequences were removed to address suspected cross-contamination and a sequencing artifact. In a later analysis, a clonal expansion index was calculated for each public chain from normalized within-repertoire ranks of inferred template counts. Generation probabilities in a later analysis came from a VDJ recombination model fitted to out-of-frame rearrangements, and those results were checked against IGoR. Hypergeometric tests were used in a later analysis to score TCR-TCR, TCR-HLA and TCR-CMV co-occurrence, with a repertoire-size bias correction applied to the TCR pairs. A later analysis estimated false discovery rates by permuting HLA or CMV assignments 20 times. In a later analysis, co-occurring TCRs were grouped using DBSCAN, and TCRdist sequence similarity was added for clustering within HLA-allele-positive subsets. Repertoires with fewer than 30,000 or more than 120,000 public chains, plus five repertoires with anomalous nucleotide sharing, were excluded from co-occurrence clustering. As stored in TCRdb, this immuneACCESS dataset retains in-frame rearrangements with V and J assigned. A fraction of the clones does not appear; measured against another copy, unresolved V genes explain less than half of the discrepancy, and the remainder lacks a known reason. V, J and clone size reflect that table, while D and trimming were determined from the DNA. This sample's table contains 100,000 to 150,000 clones. The ten largest clonotypes hold under 3.5% of the sample.

The clonotype comes from a man younger than 45 in good health and CMV-seronegative. The sequencing input was PBMCs.

The CDR3 region has the sequence CASSPRTGGSYEQYF. The base sequence is TGTGCCAGTAGTCCTCGGACAGGGGGCTCCTACGAGCAGTACTTC. The chain joins TRBV19 to TRBJ2-7; 10 bases in the middle match TRBD1. The CDR3 goes from the cysteine to the phenylalanine over 15 residues. Only the CDR3 part of the read is kept: 45 bases, read in frame from the first base. V has 5 bases trimmed and J has 0 bases trimmed; junction bases matching no gene number 4. According to the germline V gene (reference sequence), CDR1 reads LNHDA and CDR2 reads SQIVND.